The 19 T cell receptor beta chains below were found in one sample sequenced in a study of cytomegalovirus exposure and HLA in healthy donors. The primer mix had 60 Vbeta and 13 Jbeta primers. TCRdb keeps only in-frame clones here, not all; method: immunoSEQ multiplex PCR. Of 90,000 or so clones listed, approximately 80% are singletons. Sequencing was carried out using PBMCs. These TCRs come from a woman aged 45-65 years in good health and CMV-seropositive.

This clone is a singleton in its sample. The chain couples TRBV5-6 to TRBJ1-1, with D maybe TRBD1 (5 bases). The CDR3 is 14 residues long. The V end was cut by 2 bases, the J end by 4 bases, with 12 bases between. Germline assignment: CDR1 SGHDT and CDR2 YYEEEE. CDR3 sequence reads: CASSFPKGPTEAFF. The DNA for the CDR3 is TGTGCCAGCAGCTTCCCCAAGGGGCCCACTGAAGCTTTCTTT.

This chain uses TRBV5-1 with TRBJ2-5; D possibly corresponds to TRBD1 (5 bases). This CDR3 comprises 14 residues. V was shortened by 4 bases and J by 7 bases, with 17 bases between the two germline ends. In germline, CDR1 is SGHRS, CDR2 YFSETQ. The DNA for the CDR3 is TGCGCCAGCAGCCTAACGACAGTCTCTGGGACCCAGTACTTC. Residues: CASSLTTVSGTQYF.

The chain employs TRBV5-1 and TRBJ2-7, with D possibly TRBD2 on 6 matching bases. The V gene lost 1 base and the J gene lost 5 bases, with 16 bases spanning the gap. Germline V gene sequence: CDR1 SGHRS, CDR2 YFSETQ. There are 15 residues in the CDR3. In nucleotides, the CDR3 is TGCGCCAGCAGCTTGCGGGGAGCGGGTGGCGACGAGCAGTACGTC. Its protein is CASSLRGAGGDEQYV.

V and J are TRBV10-3 and TRBJ1-3, with a possible D match to TRBD1 (5 bases). This CDR3 is 16 amino acids long. CDR1 ENHRY and CDR2 SYGVKD come from the germline V gene. V lost 3 bases to trimming and J lost 0 bases, with 12 bases between them. As DNA, the CDR3 is TGTGCCATCAGTGAAAGGGACGGGAGCTCTGGAAACACCATATATTTT. Protein: CAISERDGSSGNTIYF.

V gene TRBV2 combines with J gene TRBJ1-1; tentatively, D is TRBD1 (5 bases). Trimming left V 7 bases short and J 1 base short, with 16 bases between. Germline CDR1 reads SNHLY; CDR2 reads FYNNEI. CDR3 length: 15 residues. The CDR3 nucleotides read TGTGCCAGCATTTACCCTGGGAGGGGGAACACTGAAGCTTTCTTT. It yields the protein CASIYPGRGNTEAFF.

The chain couples TRBV6-1 to TRBJ1-2, with D unresolved. The CDR3 has 12 amino acids. V was pared by 4 bases and J by 2 bases, with 5 bases between. Germline V gene lookup returns CDR1 MNHNS and CDR2 SASEGT. The CDR3 sequence is CASSGQNYGYTF. Here the CDR3 DNA reads TGTGCCAGCAGTGGACAAAACTATGGCTACACCTTC.

The chain recombines TRBV5-1 with TRBJ1-2; perhaps TRBD1 as D (6 bases). The CDR3 length is 14 residues. Per the germline V gene, CDR1 is SGHRS and CDR2 is YFSETQ. V was pared by 4 bases and J by 8 bases, with 18 bases between. The CDR3 spells CASSARGGANGYTF. CDR3 coding DNA: TGCGCCAGCAGCGCTCGGGGGGGCGCCAACGGCTACACCTTC.

The V and J genes are TRBV6-6 and TRBJ1-1, with D uncertain. Trimming removed 6 bases from V and 2 bases from J, with 13 bases in between. From germline, CDR1 is MNHNY and CDR2 SVGAGI (reference sequence). There are 14 residues in the CDR3. The CDR3 here is CASSLSTANTEAFF. The CDR3 DNA reads as TGTGCCAGCAGCCTTTCTACAGCTAACACTGAAGCTTTCTTT.

This chain connects TRBV30 to TRBJ2-5; TRBD1 aligns across 10 bases. Germline-derived CDR1 and CDR2 are GTSNPN and SVGIG (reference sequence). Trimming cost V 1 base and J 2 bases; bases outside gene matches: 4. The CDR3 consists of 15 residues. For the CDR3, the DNA is TGTGCCTGGAGTGGGGGACAGGGGCAACAAGAGACCCAGTACTTC. This codes for CAWSGGQGQQETQYF.

Only one count was recorded for this clone. This chain joins TRBV6-6 and TRBJ2-7, with TRBD1 identical over 8 bases. The CDR3 contains 14 residues. Germline CDR1 and CDR2: MNHNY and SVGAGI (reference sequence). The J segment lost 4 bases and the V segment lost 8 bases, leaving 10 bases of the junction unmatched. CDR3 protein: CASRHSTGGYEQYF. DNA for the CDR3: TGTGCCAGCCGACATTCAACAGGGGGATACGAGCAGTACTTC.

The chain joins TRBV7-9 to TRBJ1-1; a weak D match, TRBD1 (5 bases). This CDR3 is built from 15 residues. V lost 1 base and J 5 bases, leaving 14 bases between the germline ends. CDR1 and CDR2 from the germline V gene are SEHNR and FQNEAQ (reference sequence). Here the CDR3 DNA reads TGTGCCAGCAGCTTAGTGGAACAGGCTTTAACTGAAGCTTTCTTT. As protein: CASSLVEQALTEAFF.

The chain links TRBV7-6 to TRBJ1-6; 9 bases line up with TRBD1. The CDR3 sequence is 14 residues long. The germline V gene encodes CDR1 SGHVS and CDR2 FNYEAQ. The trim removed 5 bases at V and 6 bases at J, leaving 2 bases unmatched. The DNA for the CDR3 is TGTGCCAGCAGCCGGACAGGGGCTAATTCACCCCTCCACTTT. Amino acid sequence: CASSRTGANSPLHF.

This CDR3 is CASSPVAQETQYF. CDR3 DNA sequence: TGTGCCAGCAGTCCCGTGGCCCAAGAGACCCAGTACTTC. V is TRBV6-5 and J is TRBJ2-5; D remains unclear. CDR3 size: 13 residues. V was trimmed by 5 bases and J by 1 base, leaving 8 bases between them. Germline V lookup: CDR1 MNHEY, CDR2 SVGAGI.

About this clone: The conserved phenylalanine or tryptophan is not found at the CDR3 terminus, so this likely reflects a read error. The chain joins TRBV2 to TRBJ1-1; TRBD1 matches 7 bases. The CDR3 sequence is 15 residues long. Losses at the gene ends were 2 bases for V and 1 base for J; bases not matched to a gene: 4. In germline, CDR1 is SNHLY, CDR2 FYNNEI. The CDR3 sequence: CASSEQGTANTEAFL. Here the CDR3 DNA reads TGTGCCAGCAGTGAACAAGGGACAGCGAACACTGAAGCTTTCCTT.

V is TRBV2 and J is TRBJ1-4; D uncertain. From germline, CDR1 is SNHLY and CDR2 FYNNEI. Deletions cut 7 bases from V and 6 bases from J, with 15 bases between. CDR3 size: 14 residues. The CDR3 sequence is CASTVVGRDEKLFF. CDR3 nucleotide sequence: TGTGCCAGCACGGTGGTAGGGAGAGATGAAAAACTGTTTTTT.

The chain links TRBV6-1 to TRBJ1-1; D may be TRBD1 (6 bases). V was shortened by 2 bases and J by 2 bases, with 18 bases between the two germline ends. The CDR3 consists of 17 residues. Germline CDR1 reads MNHNS; CDR2 reads SASEGT. This chain's CDR3 is CASSELGFGTRNTEAFF. Written as DNA, the CDR3 is TGTGCCAGCAGTGAATTAGGCTTTGGGACACGAAACACTGAAGCTTTCTTT.

The V gene is TRBV6-4, the J gene TRBJ2-3, with 11 bases lining up with TRBD2. Germline values: CDR1 MRHNA, CDR2 SNTAGT. The CDR3 is made up of 15 amino acids. The trim removed 4 bases at V and 4 bases at J, leaving 4 bases unmatched. This CDR3 reads CASSALAGGPDTQYF. The CDR3, as DNA: TGTGCCAGCAGTGCCCTAGCGGGAGGTCCAGATACGCAGTATTTT.

This clone was found a few times. The chain uses TRBV5-1 and TRBJ2-1; D is possibly TRBD1 (5 bases). The CDR3 sequence is 17 residues long. V lost 4 bases and J 6 bases, leaving 23 bases between the germline ends. Germline assignment: CDR1 SGHRS and CDR2 YFSETQ. This chain's CDR3 is CASSRFQGHSGFNEQFF. CDR3 coding DNA: TGCGCCAGCAGCCGTTTCCAGGGCCACTCTGGGTTCAATGAGCAGTTCTTC.

The chain has TRBV5-6 and TRBJ1-1; D is perhaps TRBD1 (6 bases). Germline-derived CDR1 and CDR2 are SGHDT and YYEEEE. The length of the CDR3 is 16 residues. V was cut by 3 bases and J by 5 bases, with 20 bases left in between. The CDR3 region is CASSSPWEGEGTEAFF. The CDR3 DNA reads as TGTGCCAGCAGCTCCCCTTGGGAGGGGGAGGGGACTGAAGCTTTCTTT.